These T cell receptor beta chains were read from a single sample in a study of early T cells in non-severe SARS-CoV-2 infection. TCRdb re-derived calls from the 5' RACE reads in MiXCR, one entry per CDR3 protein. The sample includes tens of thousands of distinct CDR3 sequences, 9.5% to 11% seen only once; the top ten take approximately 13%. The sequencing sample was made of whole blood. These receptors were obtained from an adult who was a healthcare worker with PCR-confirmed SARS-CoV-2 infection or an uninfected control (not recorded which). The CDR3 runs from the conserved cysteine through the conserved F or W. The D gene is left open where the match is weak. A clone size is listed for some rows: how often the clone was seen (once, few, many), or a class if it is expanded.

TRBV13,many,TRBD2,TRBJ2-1,TGTGCCAGCAGCTTTATGGGACTAGCCCCCAATGAGCAGTTCTTC,CASSFMGLAPNEQFF
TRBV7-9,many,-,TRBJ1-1,TGTGCCAGCAGCTTATATCACACTGAAGCTTTCTTT,CASSLYHTEAFF
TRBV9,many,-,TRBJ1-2,TGTGCCAGCAGCGACCGGACATATGGCTACACCTTC,CASSDRTYGYTF
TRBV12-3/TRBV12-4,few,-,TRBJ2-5,TGTGCCACCGCCGATGACAGGGAGGGAGAGACCCAGTACTTC,CATADDREGETQYF
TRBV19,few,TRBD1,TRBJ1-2,TGTGCCAGTAGTATGGGGACAGGGCGCTATGGCTACACCTTC,CASSMGTGRYGYTF
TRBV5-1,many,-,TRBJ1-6,TGCGCCAGCAGCTTGGGGTCAAATAGTTCACCCCTCCACTTT,CASSLGSNSSPLHF
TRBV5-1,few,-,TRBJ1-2,TGCGCCAGCAGCTTGGCCACAGGGTATGGCTACACCTTC,CASSLATGYGYTF
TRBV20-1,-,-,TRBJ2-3,TGCAGTGCTAGCCTACGCAGGGCTGGGGAAAACACAGATACGCAGTATTTT,CSASLRRAGENTDTQYF
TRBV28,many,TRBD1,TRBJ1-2,TGTGCCAGCAGTTCCACCCAGGGGGGCTATGGCTACACCTTC,CASSSTQGGYGYTF
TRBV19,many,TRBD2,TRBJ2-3,TGTGCCAGTAGTGCGGGACAGGCACTAGCGGGAAAGGCGGATACGCAGTATTTT,CASSAGQALAGKADTQYF
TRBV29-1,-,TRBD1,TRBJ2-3,TGCAGCGCCGGGACAGGGAGTTTCACAGATACGCAGTATTTT,CSAGTGSFTDTQYF
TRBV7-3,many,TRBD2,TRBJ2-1,TGTGCCAGCAGCTTACTAGCGGGGGCTGGGGGAGAGCAGTTCTTC,CASSLLAGAGGEQFF
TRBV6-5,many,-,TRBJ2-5,TGTGCCAGCAGCCGCAGCCCAGCGGAGACCCAGTACTTC,CASSRSPAETQYF
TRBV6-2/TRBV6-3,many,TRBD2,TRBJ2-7,TGTGCCTGCCAAAGACTAGCGGGGGCCTACGAGCAGTACTTC,CACQRLAGAYEQYF
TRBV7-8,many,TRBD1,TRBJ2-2,TGTGCCAGCAGCCCTCTACAGACAGGGGGCCCCACCGGGGAGCTGTTTTTT,CASSPLQTGGPTGELFF
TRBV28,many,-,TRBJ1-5,TGTGCCAGCAGTTCCACAGGAGATAGCAATCAGCCCCAGCATTTT,CASSSTGDSNQPQHF
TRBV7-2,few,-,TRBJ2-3,TGTGCCAGCAGAGACGGGATTAGCACAGATACGCAGTATTTT,CASRDGISTDTQYF
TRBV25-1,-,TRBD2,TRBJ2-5,TGTGCCAGCAGTGTAGGGACTAGCACTAAGACCCAGTACTTC,CASSVGTSTKTQYF